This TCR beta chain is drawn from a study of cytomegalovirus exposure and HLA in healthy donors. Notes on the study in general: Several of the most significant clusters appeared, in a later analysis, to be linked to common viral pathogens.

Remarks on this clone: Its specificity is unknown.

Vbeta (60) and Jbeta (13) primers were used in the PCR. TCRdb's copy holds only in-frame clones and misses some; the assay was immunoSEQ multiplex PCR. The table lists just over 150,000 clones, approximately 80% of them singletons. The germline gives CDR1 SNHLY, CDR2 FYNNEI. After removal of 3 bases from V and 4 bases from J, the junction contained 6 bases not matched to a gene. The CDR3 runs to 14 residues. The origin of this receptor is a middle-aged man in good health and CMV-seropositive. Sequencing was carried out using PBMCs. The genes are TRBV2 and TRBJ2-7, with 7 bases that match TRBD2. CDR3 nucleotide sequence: TGTGCCAGCAGTGACTGGGGGAGGGATTACGAGCAGTACTTC. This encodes CASSDWGRDYEQYF.